This is a list of T cell receptor beta chains from one sample in a study of cytomegalovirus exposure and HLA in healthy donors. TCRdb keeps only in-frame clones here, not all; method: immunoSEQ multiplex PCR. The table includes roughly 200,000 clones, 70% to 80% detected once. Sequenced sample: PBMCs. The receptors were gathered from a man aged 30 to 39 in good health and CMV-seronegative. CDR3s include the opening cysteine and the closing phenylalanine or tryptophan. Each record gives: clone size, J gene, V gene, D gene, CDR3 DNA, CDR3 protein. A D gene is named only where the DNA matches it firmly. Only some rows state a clone size, as once, few, many or a class for expanded clones.

abundance: -; j_gene: TRBJ2-7; v_gene: TRBV28; d_gene: TRBD2; CDR3nt: TGTGCCAGCAGGAAAGCGGGAGGGTCCTACGAGCAGTACTTC; CDR3aa: CASRKAGGSYEQYF
abundance: few; j_gene: TRBJ1-3; v_gene: TRBV18; d_gene: TRBD1; CDR3nt: TGTGCCAGCTCACCGGCCCAAGGGGGCTCCGGAAACACCATATATTTT; CDR3aa: CASSPAQGGSGNTIYF
abundance: -; j_gene: TRBJ1-3; v_gene: TRBV5-6; d_gene: TRBD1; CDR3nt: TGTGCCAGCAGCCCCCGGACAGGGCGGTCTGGAAACACCATATATTTT; CDR3aa: CASSPRTGRSGNTIYF
abundance: -; j_gene: TRBJ1-2; v_gene: TRBV28; d_gene: TRBD1; CDR3nt: TGTGCCAGCAGACCAGCCGGGACAGCATACTATGGCTACACCTTC; CDR3aa: CASRPAGTAYYGYTF
abundance: -; j_gene: TRBJ1-5; v_gene: TRBV7-9; d_gene: TRBD1; CDR3nt: TGTGCCAGCAGCTCAACGGACAGGGCAACGAGCAATCAGCCCCAGCATTTT; CDR3aa: CASSSTDRATSNQPQHF
abundance: -; j_gene: TRBJ1-5; v_gene: TRBV5-1; d_gene: TRBD1; CDR3nt: TGCGCCAGCAGCCCCGGACAGGGCAATCAGCCCCAGCATTTT; CDR3aa: CASSPGQGNQPQHF
abundance: -; j_gene: TRBJ1-2; v_gene: TRBV5-1; d_gene: -; CDR3nt: TGCGCCACCAGCACAGATTCCTATGGCTACACCTTC; CDR3aa: CATSTDSYGYTF
abundance: -; j_gene: TRBJ2-1; v_gene: TRBV2; d_gene: TRBD2; CDR3nt: TGTGCCAGCAGAGGACTAGCGAGCGAGCAGTTCTTC; CDR3aa: CASRGLASEQFF
abundance: once; j_gene: TRBJ1-3; v_gene: TRBV7-2; d_gene: TRBD1; CDR3nt: TGTGCCAGCAGCAAACGGGACAGGGTAACTGGAAACACCATATATTTT; CDR3aa: CASSKRDRVTGNTIYF
abundance: -; j_gene: TRBJ2-7; v_gene: TRBV6-6; d_gene: -; CDR3nt: TGTGCCAGCAGTTACTCGGGCCAGGGCGGCTACGAGCAGTACTTC; CDR3aa: CASSYSGQGGYEQYF
abundance: -; j_gene: TRBJ2-3; v_gene: TRBV28; d_gene: TRBD2; CDR3nt: TGTGCCAGCAGCCTGGGACTAGCGGGAGCATATTTGGATACGCAGTATTTT; CDR3aa: CASSLGLAGAYLDTQYF
abundance: -; j_gene: TRBJ1-1; v_gene: TRBV14; d_gene: -; CDR3nt: TGTGCCAGCAGCCAATCGTCTCCCGTCGCTTTCTTT; CDR3aa: CASSQSSPVAFF
abundance: -; j_gene: TRBJ1-1; v_gene: TRBV7-9; d_gene: TRBD1; CDR3nt: TGTGCCAGCAGTTTAGTTCCAGGGGGGACAGACACTGAAGCTTTCTTT; CDR3aa: CASSLVPGGTDTEAFF
abundance: -; j_gene: TRBJ2-3; v_gene: TRBV11-3; d_gene: -; CDR3nt: TGTGCCAGCAGCTTAGGTTTCCGGGAGCAAGCAGATACGCAGTATTTT; CDR3aa: CASSLGFREQADTQYF
abundance: -; j_gene: TRBJ2-1; v_gene: TRBV27; d_gene: TRBD1; CDR3nt: TGTGCCAGCAGTTTCGGGACAGGGTCGGGTAATGAGCAGTTCTTC; CDR3aa: CASSFGTGSGNEQFF
abundance: -; j_gene: TRBJ2-1; v_gene: TRBV4-1; d_gene: TRBD2; CDR3nt: TGCGCCAGCAGCCAACCCGGACTAGCGCTAGCACAGTTCTTC; CDR3aa: CASSQPGLALAQFF
abundance: -; j_gene: TRBJ2-5; v_gene: TRBV27; d_gene: TRBD1; CDR3nt: TGTGCCAGCAGTCAAGGGGACAGGGGAGAGACCCAGTACTTC; CDR3aa: CASSQGDRGETQYF
abundance: -; j_gene: TRBJ2-2; v_gene: TRBV11-2; d_gene: -; CDR3nt: TGTGCCAGCAGCTTTAGGGGGCGAGGGGGGATGAACACCGGGGAGCTGTTTTTT; CDR3aa: CASSFRGRGGMNTGELFF
abundance: -; j_gene: TRBJ2-2; v_gene: TRBV19; d_gene: -; CDR3nt: TGTGCCAGTAGTATACAGGGTTCGAACACCGGGGAGCTGTTTTTT; CDR3aa: CASSIQGSNTGELFF
abundance: -; j_gene: TRBJ2-1; v_gene: TRBV4-2; d_gene: -; CDR3nt: TGTGCCAGCAGCCAAAGACTTTGGAATGAGCAGTTCTTC; CDR3aa: CASSQRLWNEQFF
abundance: few; j_gene: TRBJ1-2; v_gene: TRBV27; d_gene: -; CDR3nt: TGTGCCAGCAGTTTCGCCGGTCAATACACCTTC; CDR3aa: CASSFAGQYTF
abundance: -; j_gene: TRBJ1-1; v_gene: TRBV5-1; d_gene: TRBD1; CDR3nt: TGCGCCAGCAGGCAGGGACAGGGTGGGACTGAAGCTTTCTTT; CDR3aa: CASRQGQGGTEAFF
abundance: few; j_gene: TRBJ2-7; v_gene: TRBV7-3; d_gene: TRBD2; CDR3nt: TGTGCCAGCAGTGTTACTAGCGGCTCCTACGAGCAGTACTTC; CDR3aa: CASSVTSGSYEQYF
abundance: -; j_gene: TRBJ2-7; v_gene: TRBV4-1; d_gene: TRBD1; CDR3nt: TGCGCCAGCAGCCAGGGTAGGGGGCTAGAAAACTCCTACGAGCAGTACTTC; CDR3aa: CASSQGRGLENSYEQYF
abundance: -; j_gene: TRBJ2-1; v_gene: TRBV5-1; d_gene: TRBD2; CDR3nt: TGCGCCAGCAGTGGGAGGCTAGCGGGAGTTAATGAGCAGTTCTTC; CDR3aa: CASSGRLAGVNEQFF
abundance: -; j_gene: TRBJ1-2; v_gene: TRBV7-9; d_gene: TRBD1; CDR3nt: TGTGCCAGCAGTTATCAGGGGGAACCTTACTATGGCTACACCTTC; CDR3aa: CASSYQGEPYYGYTF
abundance: -; j_gene: TRBJ2-1; v_gene: TRBV5-1; d_gene: -; CDR3nt: TGCGCCAGCAGCTTGAACAGGGTTACCTACAATGAGCAGTTCTTC; CDR3aa: CASSLNRVTYNEQFF
abundance: -; j_gene: TRBJ1-2; v_gene: TRBV7-9; d_gene: TRBD1; CDR3nt: TGTGCCAGCAGCTCCTCGGGACAGGGGCATGGCTACACCTTC; CDR3aa: CASSSSGQGHGYTF
abundance: -; j_gene: TRBJ2-7; v_gene: TRBV11-2; d_gene: -; CDR3nt: TGTGCCAGCAGCTTCTTTTCGGGAGCAGACTACGAGCAGTACTTC; CDR3aa: CASSFFSGADYEQYF
abundance: -; j_gene: TRBJ2-5; v_gene: TRBV6-5; d_gene: TRBD2; CDR3nt: TGTGCCAGCAGTTACACACAAACGGGGGGGGAGACCCAGTACTTC; CDR3aa: CASSYTQTGGETQYF
abundance: -; j_gene: TRBJ1-1; v_gene: TRBV10-1; d_gene: TRBD1; CDR3nt: TGCGCCAGCAGTCGGACAGGGGTTGGCACTGAAGCTTTCTTT; CDR3aa: CASSRTGVGTEAFF
abundance: -; j_gene: TRBJ2-7; v_gene: TRBV2; d_gene: TRBD1; CDR3nt: TGTGCCAGCAGTCGGGACAGGCGCTACGAGCAGTACTTC; CDR3aa: CASSRDRRYEQYF
abundance: few; j_gene: TRBJ2-4; v_gene: TRBV25-1; d_gene: -; CDR3nt: TGTGCCAGCAGGGCAGGGGATAGGGACATTCAGTACTTC; CDR3aa: CASRAGDRDIQYF
abundance: -; j_gene: TRBJ2-2; v_gene: TRBV19; d_gene: TRBD1; CDR3nt: TGTGCCAGTAGTACGCCAGGGGGTGCGAGTGGAATGAACACCGGGGAGCTGTTTTTT; CDR3aa: CASSTPGGASGMNTGELFF
abundance: few; j_gene: TRBJ2-2; v_gene: TRBV10-2; d_gene: -; CDR3nt: TGCGCCACCAACACTGCAGGCGGGGAGCTGTTTTTT; CDR3aa: CATNTAGGELFF
abundance: -; j_gene: TRBJ2-2; v_gene: TRBV7-6; d_gene: -; CDR3nt: TGTGCCAGCAGGGATCAGACTAGCACCGGGGAGCTGTTTTTT; CDR3aa: CASRDQTSTGELFF
abundance: once; j_gene: TRBJ1-5; v_gene: TRBV2; d_gene: TRBD1; CDR3nt: TGTGCCAGTAGGATACAGGGGAATCAGCCCCAGCATTTT; CDR3aa: CASRIQGNQPQHF
abundance: -; j_gene: TRBJ2-1; v_gene: TRBV7-3; d_gene: -; CDR3nt: TGTGCCAGCTCAGAACTAGCCTCGTACAATGAGCAGTTCTTC; CDR3aa: CASSELASYNEQFF
abundance: -; j_gene: TRBJ1-5; v_gene: TRBV6-1; d_gene: TRBD1; CDR3nt: TGTGCCAGCAGTGAATGGGGGACAGTCGGAAGGCCCCAGCATTTT; CDR3aa: CASSEWGTVGRPQHF
abundance: -; j_gene: TRBJ2-1; v_gene: TRBV15; d_gene: TRBD2; CDR3nt: TGTGCCACCAGCAGAAGACTAGCGGGGAGTTTCGAAGATGAGCAGTTCTTC; CDR3aa: CATSRRLAGSFEDEQFF
abundance: -; j_gene: TRBJ2-1; v_gene: TRBV11-2; d_gene: TRBD2; CDR3nt: TGTGCCGTGCGGGAGAATGAGCAGTTCTTC; CDR3aa: CAVRENEQFF
abundance: -; j_gene: TRBJ2-7; v_gene: TRBV5-6; d_gene: -; CDR3nt: TGTGCCAGCAGTGCACTAAACCGGGACTCTACCTACGAGCAGTACTTC; CDR3aa: CASSALNRDSTYEQYF
abundance: -; j_gene: TRBJ1-2; v_gene: TRBV7-8; d_gene: -; CDR3nt: TGTGCCAGCAGCTTAATCCAGGGTTCCTATGGCTACACCTTC; CDR3aa: CASSLIQGSYGYTF
abundance: -; j_gene: TRBJ2-2; v_gene: TRBV5-1; d_gene: -; CDR3nt: TGCGCCAGCCGGGACTTGAACACCGGGGAGCTGTTTTTT; CDR3aa: CASRDLNTGELFF
abundance: -; j_gene: TRBJ2-3; v_gene: TRBV11-3; d_gene: TRBD2; CDR3nt: TGTGCCAGCAGCCCCGGGACTAGCGGCTACACAGATACGCAGTATTTT; CDR3aa: CASSPGTSGYTDTQYF
abundance: few; j_gene: TRBJ2-3; v_gene: TRBV6-5; d_gene: TRBD1; CDR3nt: TGTGCCAGCAGTTACTCTGAAACAGGGGGCACAGATACGCAGTATTTT; CDR3aa: CASSYSETGGTDTQYF
abundance: -; j_gene: TRBJ2-3; v_gene: TRBV7-3; d_gene: TRBD1; CDR3nt: TGTGCCAGCAGCTTAATGCCGGGACAGGGGGGCACAGATACGCAGTATTTT; CDR3aa: CASSLMPGQGGTDTQYF
abundance: -; j_gene: TRBJ2-7; v_gene: TRBV7-9; d_gene: TRBD1; CDR3nt: TGTGCCAGCAGCCAAAGGACAGGGAGACTTTACGAGCAGTACTTC; CDR3aa: CASSQRTGRLYEQYF
abundance: few; j_gene: TRBJ1-1; v_gene: TRBV14; d_gene: -; CDR3nt: TGTGCCAGCAGCCTCTATAACACTGAAGCTTTCTTT; CDR3aa: CASSLYNTEAFF
abundance: -; j_gene: TRBJ2-4; v_gene: TRBV2; d_gene: -; CDR3nt: TGTGCCAGCAGTGAGCGGGTCCTAGCCAAAAACATTCAGTACTTC; CDR3aa: CASSERVLAKNIQYF
abundance: -; j_gene: TRBJ2-7; v_gene: TRBV4-2; d_gene: -; CDR3nt: TGTGCCAGCAGCCAAGATTACTCTGCCGGGAATGTTTACGAGCAGTACTTC; CDR3aa: CASSQDYSAGNVYEQYF
abundance: -; j_gene: TRBJ2-3; v_gene: TRBV5-1; d_gene: TRBD1; CDR3nt: TGCGCCAGCAGCTTGGATACAGGGGCGACGGTAACAGATACGCAGTATTTT; CDR3aa: CASSLDTGATVTDTQYF
abundance: -; j_gene: TRBJ1-5; v_gene: TRBV6-6; d_gene: -; CDR3nt: TGTGCCAGCAGCAATCTTCGGGAGGGCAATCAGCCCCAGCATTTT; CDR3aa: CASSNLREGNQPQHF